This T cell receptor beta chain was retrieved from a study of Ad26.COV2.S vaccination and SARS-CoV-2 variants. Across the study: Donor had been placed in the Ad26.COV2.S arm of the COV1001 trial. Once, or twice with 56 days between doses, Ad26.COV2.S was given intramuscularly.

Points on this clone: Its antigen is not known.

Noted treatment: around 19 received Ad26.COV2.S at low or high dose, single or two shots; about five received placebo; per-sample allocation not given. The samples were gathered on day 63 after the first injection of vaccine or placebo. An adult of 18-55 years in Boston served as donor. The CDR3 is made up of 15 amino acids. Trimming took off 3 bases at V and 5 bases at J, with 14 bases between the two ends. Germline V gene data show CDR1 as ENHRY and CDR2 as SYGVKD. Sequenced by immunoSEQ multiplex PCR; TCRdb stores in-frame clones only, minus some. The top ten hold 2.5% of the sample, which has roughly 420,000 clones, roughly 89% seen once. Study-level points and caveats: Those who received vaccine or placebo ended up with similar non-spike TCR breadth.

This TCR was sampled from a person aged 18-65 years who received the Ad26.COV2.S COVID-19 vaccine or a placebo. The rearrangement joins TRBV10-3 to TRBJ2-1; D is possibly TRBD2 (6 bases). The material was peripheral blood, obtained in a trial of Ad26.COV2.S vaccine versus placebo. The CDR3 region has the DNA TGTGCCATCAGTGATATCGCGGGGCTTCACAATGAGCAGTTCTTC. It translates to CAISDIAGLHNEQFF.